What follows is one T cell receptor (beta chain) and its context. Its antigen is unidentified. After 5'RACE with constant-segment primers, TCR alpha and TCR beta cDNA libraries carrying sample barcodes and UMIs were obtained. TCRdb processed the 5' RACE reads anew with MiXCR; each CDR3 protein has one entry. The sample holds about 430,000 distinct CDR3 sequences, 24% seen once. The data were obtained in a study of T-cell memory formation after mild COVID-19. As for the study in general: The study found TCR clusters largely donor specific.

CDR3 length equals 14 residues. Germline CDR1 MNHEY, CDR2 SVGAGI. Trimming pared 6 bases from V and 3 bases from J, leaving 15 bases between. Notes on the study in general: Contracting CD4+ clones lay largely in CM and EM, with CD8+ ones residing in EMRA. Detection of some responders pre-infection suggested pre-existing cross-reactive memory T cells participated.

The sequence was collected from an adult woman who had mild COVID-19 (a few samples of this study predate the infection). Cell type and time point are not known. The specimen was PBMCs or a T cell subset sorted from them (not recorded which). V and J are TRBV6-5 and TRBJ2-7; D may be TRBD1 (6 bases). The CDR3 loop reads CASSPTTGRYEQYF. CDR3 nucleotides: TGTGCCAGCAGCCCTACGACAGGCCGCTACGAGCAGTACTTC.